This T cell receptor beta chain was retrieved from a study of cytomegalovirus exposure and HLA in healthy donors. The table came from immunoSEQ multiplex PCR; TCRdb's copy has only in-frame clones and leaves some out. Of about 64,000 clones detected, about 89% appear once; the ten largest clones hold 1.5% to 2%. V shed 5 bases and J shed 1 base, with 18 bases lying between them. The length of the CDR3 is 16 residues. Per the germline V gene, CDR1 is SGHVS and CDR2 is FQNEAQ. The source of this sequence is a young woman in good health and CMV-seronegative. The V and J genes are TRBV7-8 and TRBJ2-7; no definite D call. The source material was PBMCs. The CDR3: CASSPEAGRWSYEQYF. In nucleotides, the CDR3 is TGTGCCAGCAGCCCCGAAGCTGGTCGGTGGTCCTACGAGCAGTACTTC.